The 17 T cell receptor beta chains in this list originate from one sample, sequenced in a study of shared clonotypes between healthy human individuals. Generated by immunoSEQ multiplex PCR, the TCRdb table keeps only in-frame clones and is missing some. The table shows around 1.1 million clones, with 70% to 80% occurring only once. Sequencing used memory CD4+ T cells from PBMCs. Subset noted: CD45RA-negative fraction. The source of these receptors is a young man in good health. Some clones in this sample may be carry-over from other donors' samples.

This clone was seen a single time. The junction departs from germline at one end; a sequencing error may be responsible. V and J are TRBV20-1 and TRBJ2-3; 8 bases agree with TRBD1. The CDR3 runs to 11 residues. Germline CDR1 DFQATT, CDR2 SNEGSKA (reference sequence). The CDR3 is CSARDRALPSF. Here the CDR3 DNA reads TGCAGTGCTAGGGACAGGGCTTTACCTTCCTTT.

The gene calls are TRBV7-9 and TRBJ2-7, with 11 bases aligning to TRBD1. The junction had 7 bases not matched to a gene; V was cut back by 5 bases and J by 4 bases. The CDR3 contains 15 residues. Germline V CDR1 and CDR2: SEHNR, FQNEAQ (reference sequence). The CDR3: CASSRGQGAPYEQYF. Written as DNA, the CDR3 is TGTGCCAGCAGCCGAGGACAGGGGGCCCCATACGAGCAGTACTTC. The entire variable domain, with the rest obtained from reference TRBV7-9 and TRBJ2-7, is as follows: DTGVSQNPRHKITKRGQNVTFRCDPISEHNRLYWYRQTLGQGPEFLTYFQNEAQLEKSRLLSDRFSAERPKGSFSTLEIQRTEQGDSAMYLCASSRGQGAPYEQYFGPGTRLTVT.

This chain joins TRBV14 and TRBJ2-7, with D possibly being TRBD2 (6 bases). Deletions cut 2 bases from V and 4 bases from J, with 15 bases between. The length of the CDR3 is 15 residues. CDR1 and CDR2 (germline): SGHDN, FVKESK. CDR3 in amino acids: CASSQRTVGGYEQYF. Here the CDR3 DNA reads TGTGCCAGCAGCCAACGGACTGTCGGGGGTTACGAGCAGTACTTC.

This sequence joins TRBV2 and TRBJ2-2; 10 bases are shared with TRBD1. Germline CDR1 is SNHLY and CDR2 is FYNNEI. This CDR3 is 16 amino acids long. The V gene end was trimmed by 7 bases and the J gene end by 5 bases; junction bases not matched to a gene: 10. The CDR3, as DNA: TGTGCCAGCACCATGAGCGGGACAGGGGAGACCGGGGAGCTGTTTTTT. Amino acid sequence: CASTMSGTGETGELFF.

The chain combines TRBV10-2 with TRBJ1-1; D is possibly TRBD1 (6 bases). The CDR3 consists of 13 residues. Between the trimmed V and J ends, which lost 4 bases and 4 bases, there was a span of 10 bases. Per germline, CDR1 WSHSY and CDR2 SAAADI. The CDR3 is CASSGGGGTEAFF. The CDR3 nucleotides read TGCGCCAGCAGTGGAGGGGGTGGCACTGAAGCTTTCTTT.

The chain joins TRBV6-1 to TRBJ2-7; D call uncertain. Germline CDR1 and CDR2: MNHNS and SASEGT. This CDR3 has 13 amino acids. V gave up 6 bases and J gave up 3 bases, with 12 bases separating them. This CDR3 is CASRLADHYEQYF. The CDR3 coding sequence is TGTGCCAGCAGATTGGCAGACCACTACGAGCAGTACTTC.

The chain recombines TRBV7-2 with TRBJ2-7; possibly TRBD2 for D (5 bases). CDR3 size: 15 residues. V lost 5 bases and J 0 bases, leaving 14 bases between the germline ends. Looked up from germline, CDR1 is SGHTA and CDR2 is FQGNSA. The CDR3 DNA reads as TGTGCCAGCAGCCCGGACTGGCTCCGCTCCTACGAGCAGTACTTC. Amino acids: CASSPDWLRSYEQYF.

The chain employs TRBV28 and TRBJ1-4; TRBD1 aligns across 9 bases. V shed 7 bases and J 5 bases; nucleotides not matched to a gene: 8. The CDR3 extends over 15 amino acids. The V gene's germline CDR1 is MDHEN and CDR2 SYDVKM. CDR3 bases: TGTGCCAGCACCCCCCCCGGGACAGGGAATGAAAAACTGTTTTTT. This encodes CASTPPGTGNEKLFF.

For this clone: Other DNA sequences in the same sample also yield this CDR3. V gene TRBV19 combines with J gene TRBJ1-5; TRBD1 is a possible D gene (5 bases). Between the trimmed V and J ends, which lost 6 bases and 4 bases, there was a span of 7 bases. The germline CDR1 and CDR2 sequences are LNHDA and SQIVND (reference sequence). The length of the CDR3 is 12 residues. The CDR3 reads CASSAGNQPQHF. CDR3 bases: TGTGCCAGTAGCGCAGGGAATCAGCCCCAGCATTTT. The complete variable domain, with remaining parts taken from reference TRBV19 and TRBJ1-5, reads DGGITQSPKYLFRKEGQNVTLSCEQNLNHDAMYWYRQDPGQGLRLIYYSQIVNDFQKGDIAEGYSVSREKKESFPLTVTSAQKNPTAFYLCASSAGNQPQHFGDGTRLSIL.

This chain joins TRBV5-6 and TRBJ1-1; D perhaps matches TRBD1 (5 bases). Trimming removed 4 bases at V and 6 bases at J, with 13 bases between. The CDR3 runs to 13 residues. The germline CDR1 and CDR2 sequences are SGHDT and YYEEEE. CDR3 DNA: TGTGCCAGCAGCCGGAGACAGTTCCCTGAAGCTTTCTTT. Protein sequence: CASSRRQFPEAFF. The full variable domain, rest sourced from reference TRBV5-6 and TRBJ1-1, is DAGVTQSPTHLIKTRGQQVTLRCSPKSGHDTVSWYQQALGQGPQFIFQYYEEEERQRGNFPDRFSGHQFPNYSSELNVNALLLGDSALYLCASSRRQFPEAFFGQGTRLTVV.

This chain links TRBV30 with TRBJ2-5; D may be TRBD1 (5 bases). Trimming left V 4 bases short and J 2 bases short, with 14 bases between. Germline CDR1 GTSNPN, CDR2 SVGIG (reference sequence). This CDR3 contains 14 residues. The CDR3 DNA reads TGTGCCTGGATGCCTCCAGGGCAACAAGAGACCCAGTACTTC. It translates to CAWMPPGQQETQYF.

The chain is built from TRBV7-2 and TRBJ2-7; D gene unclear. Trimming left V 1 base short and J 2 bases short, with 15 bases between. This CDR3 region has 16 residues. From germline, CDR1 is SGHTA and CDR2 FQGNSA. As DNA, the CDR3 is TGTGCCAGCAGCTTAGGGCAGGCTAGGTCACCCTACGAGCAGTACTTC. Its protein product is CASSLGQARSPYEQYF.

This clone was seen a single time. V is TRBV27 and J is TRBJ2-7; the match to TRBD2 covers 7 bases. The CDR3 runs 14 residues. Losses at the gene ends were 6 bases for V and 3 bases for J; bases not matched to a gene: 8. Germline V CDR1 and CDR2: MNHEY, SMNVEV (reference sequence). The CDR3: CASSPSGDYYEQYF. CDR3 in DNA: TGTGCCAGCAGCCCCTCGGGGGACTACTACGAGCAGTACTTC.

Notes on this clone: This is likely an artifact of a read error, given a far larger clone one base away. This specimen includes other DNA sequences encoding the same CDR3. The chain employs TRBV6-4 and TRBJ1-1; D gene unclear. The V and J ends lost 5 bases and 1 base respectively, with 8 bases between them. This CDR3 is 13 amino acids long. Germline lookup yields CDR1 MRHNA and CDR2 SNTAGT. CDR3 amino acids: CASSPTENTEAFF. The CDR3 nucleotides read TGTGCCAGCAGTCCAACAGAGAACACTGAAGCTTTCTTT.

V usage is TRBV6-5 and J usage is TRBJ1-3; D unresolved. CDR1 MNHEY and CDR2 SVGAGI come from the germline V gene. The V end was cut by 7 bases, the J end by 0 bases, with 4 bases between. CDR3 length equals 12 residues. CDR3 residues: CASTSSGNTIYF. The CDR3 DNA follows: TGTGCCAGCACTTCCTCTGGAAACACCATATATTTT.

Concerning this clone itself: The junction differs from germline at one of its ends, possibly a read error. V gene TRBV5-1 combines with J gene TRBJ2-3, with 11 nucleotides matching TRBD2. The CDR3 length is 16 residues. In germline, CDR1 is SGHRS, CDR2 YFSETQ. As DNA, the CDR3 is TGCGCCAGCAACTTGGTAGCGGGAGGGCTAACAGATACGCAGTATTTT. Protein sequence: CASNLVAGGLTDTQYF.

This rearrangement joins TRBV7-9 to TRBJ2-7; 9 bases agree with TRBD2. V lost 8 bases to trimming and J lost 6 bases; unmatched junction nucleotides: 11. In germline, CDR1 is SEHNR, CDR2 FQNEAQ (reference sequence). The CDR3 contains 14 residues. The CDR3 nucleotides are TGTGCCAGCGGCCGGGCGGGAGGGCCGCTCGAGCAGTACTTC. Its translation: CASGRAGGPLEQYF.